A single sample gave rise to the 2 T cell receptor beta chains below, sequenced in a study of cytomegalovirus exposure and HLA in healthy donors. 13 Jbeta primers and 60 Vbeta primers were used for the PCR. Repertoires were generated with immunoSEQ multiplex PCR, while TCRdb's copy carries only in-frame clones and drops some. The sample has nearly 100,000 clones; more than 70% are singletons. Sample: PBMCs. The receptor set was obtained from a woman in her fifties or sixties in good health and CMV-seropositive.

The chain employs TRBV6-5 and TRBJ2-5; TRBD2 is a possible D gene (6 bases). Per the germline V gene, CDR1 is MNHEY and CDR2 is SVGAGI. V shed 5 bases and J shed 1 base, with 8 bases lying between them. There are 13 residues in the CDR3. In DNA, the CDR3 is TGTGCCAGCAGTATGGGACTCCAAGAGACCCAGTACTTC. Amino acid sequence: CASSMGLQETQYF.

The chain employs TRBV4-1 and TRBJ2-7; 7 bases line up with TRBD1. Losses at the gene ends were 2 bases for V and 2 bases for J; bases not matched to a gene: 6. The CDR3 runs 15 residues. The germline V gene encodes CDR1 MGHRA and CDR2 YSYEKL. This CDR3 is CASSQPDRVAYEQYF. CDR3 in DNA: TGCGCCAGCAGCCAACCCGACAGGGTAGCCTACGAGCAGTACTTC.